What follows are 32 T cell receptor beta chains derived from one specimen sequenced in a study of shared clonotypes between healthy human individuals. Assay: immunoSEQ multiplex PCR; the TCRdb copy retains only in-frame clones and omits some. The repertoire holds 600,000 to 750,000 clones, with roughly 78% as singletons. The sequencing input was memory CD4+ T cells sorted from blood. The sample's subset: CD45RA-negative fraction. Receptors originate from a woman aged 30 to 39 in good health.

V and J are TRBV4-1 and TRBJ1-1; 7 bases line up with TRBD1. The CDR3 has 14 residues. V lost 5 bases, J lost 4 bases, and 7 bases stayed unmatched. The germline V gene encodes CDR1 MGHRA and CDR2 YSYEKL. The CDR3 here is CASSGTVPRTEAFF. The CDR3 DNA reads as TGCGCCAGCAGCGGGACAGTCCCCCGCACTGAAGCTTTCTTT.

A single count supports this clone. This chain joins TRBV11-2 and TRBJ2-3; 12 nucleotides match TRBD2. The V gene's germline CDR1 is SGHAT and CDR2 FQNNGV. Losses at the gene ends were 5 bases for V and 0 bases for J; bases not matched to a gene: 3. The CDR3 spans 16 residues. The CDR3 coding sequence is TGTGCCAGCAGCCGAGGACTAGCGGGAAGCACAGATACGCAGTATTTT. Protein: CASSRGLAGSTDTQYF.

This chain joins TRBV28 and TRBJ2-7, with 9 positions matching TRBD1. The germline CDR1 and CDR2 sequences are MDHEN and SYDVKM. The CDR3 has 14 residues. J lost 1 base, V lost 5 bases, and 3 bases had no gene match. CDR3 DNA: TGTGCCAGCAGTGGACAGGGGAGGTCCTACGAGCAGTACTTC. Translated, it gives CASSGQGRSYEQYF.

The rearrangement links TRBV27 to TRBJ2-5; 9 bases align to TRBD1. Germline V gives CDR1 MNHEY, CDR2 SMNVEV (reference sequence). The CDR3 runs 15 residues. Trimming cost V 8 bases and J 4 bases; bases outside gene matches: 11. The CDR3 reads CASGPGTGRVETQYF. The CDR3 nucleotides read TGTGCCAGCGGACCCGGGACAGGGAGAGTAGAGACCCAGTACTTC.

The chain uses TRBV11-2 and TRBJ1-4; D remains unclear. The CDR3 is 12 amino acids. V was trimmed by 0 bases and J by 10 bases, leaving 6 bases between them. The V gene's germline CDR1 is SGHAT and CDR2 FQNNGV. CDR3: CASSLERGKLFF. CDR3 nucleotides: TGTGCCAGCAGCTTAGAACGGGGAAAACTGTTTTTT.

The rearrangement links TRBV7-9 to TRBJ2-3; no definite D call. Germline values: CDR1 SEHNR, CDR2 FQNEAQ (reference sequence). CDR3 size: 15 residues. V was clipped by 7 bases and J by 3 bases, with 17 bases between them. This CDR3 reads CASTSTDPTTDTQYF. DNA for the CDR3: TGTGCCAGCACCTCCACCGATCCCACTACAGATACGCAGTATTTT.

J is TRBJ1-1 and V is TRBV19; no firm D call. Trimming shortened V by 3 bases and J by 1 base, and 6 bases separated the two germline ends. Germline V gene sequence: CDR1 LNHDA, CDR2 SQIVND (reference sequence). The CDR3 totals 13 residues. The CDR3 reads CASSMGGNTEAFF. The CDR3 DNA reads as TGTGCCAGTAGTATGGGAGGGAACACTGAAGCTTTCTTT.

The sample holds a few counts of this clone. The chain has TRBV11-2 and TRBJ2-2, with D hard to call. The CDR3 sequence is 13 residues long. CDR1 and CDR2 from the germline V gene are SGHAT and FQNNGV. The V gene lost 5 bases and the J gene lost 8 bases, with 12 bases spanning the gap. CDR3 in DNA: TGTGCCAGCAGCAATGACCTGGCTGGGGAGCTGTTTTTT. Amino acids: CASSNDLAGELFF.

Concerning this clone: A far larger clone is one base from this, pointing to a likely read error. The gene calls are TRBV7-2 and TRBJ2-2, with unresolved D. The V gene's germline CDR1 is SGHTA and CDR2 FQGNSA. Trimming took 1 base from V and 9 from J, leaving 12 bases between them. This CDR3 is 14 amino acids long. In nucleotides, the CDR3 is TGTGCCAGCAGCTTAGGGAATGCTGCGAGGGAGCTGTTTTTT. This gives the protein CASSLGNAARELFF.

The rearrangement joins TRBV28 to TRBJ2-4; 11 nucleotides align to TRBD1. The CDR3 contains 18 residues. CDR1 is MDHEN and CDR2 is SYDVKM in the germline V gene. Here the CDR3 reads CASRKPDRGLGAKNIQYF. The CDR3 region has the DNA TGTGCATCCCGAAAACCGGACAGGGGGCTAGGAGCCAAAAACATTCAGTACTTC.

The rearrangement links TRBV6-1 to TRBJ1-1; D unresolved. Trimming pared 8 bases from V and 3 bases from J, leaving 13 bases between. The CDR3 extends over 13 amino acids. Germline V gene lookup returns CDR1 MNHNS and CDR2 SASEGT. The CDR3 DNA is TGTGCCAGCCGGAGAGAGTGGGACACTGAAGCTTTCTTT. Encoded protein: CASRREWDTEAFF.

This clone was counted at least ten times. J is TRBJ2-1 and V is TRBV5-1, with 9 bases lining up with TRBD2. V shed 0 bases, J shed 7 bases, and the junction held 5 bases outside the gene matches. The germline gives CDR1 SGHRS, CDR2 YFSETQ. This CDR3 has 15 residues. For the CDR3, the DNA is TGCGCCAGCAGCTTGGTTAGCGGGAGAGAAAATGAGCAGTTCTTC. The encoded protein is CASSLVSGRENEQFF.

The rearrangement joins TRBV28 to TRBJ2-7; 9 positions match TRBD1. V lost 6 bases to trimming and J lost 2 bases; unmatched junction nucleotides: 11. The CDR3 is 16 amino acids. The germline gives CDR1 MDHEN, CDR2 SYDVKM. CDR3 amino acids: CASSIGRTGVTYEQYF. The DNA of the CDR3 is TGTGCCAGCAGCATAGGGCGGACAGGGGTAACCTACGAGCAGTACTTC.

The gene calls are TRBV28 and TRBJ2-7; no definite D call. With 2 bases removed from V and 1 base from J, the gap between germline ends came to 6 bases. The germline gives CDR1 MDHEN, CDR2 SYDVKM. The CDR3 runs to 13 residues. This chain's CDR3 is CASSLDFSYEQYF. For the CDR3, the DNA is TGTGCCAGCAGTTTAGACTTTTCCTACGAGCAGTACTTC.

V usage is TRBV27 and J usage is TRBJ2-3; 16 bases line up with TRBD2. Trimming cost V 8 bases and J 1 base; bases outside gene matches: 12. Per the germline V gene, CDR1 is MNHEY and CDR2 is SMNVEV (reference sequence). The CDR3 extends over 19 amino acids. CDR3 in amino acids: CASGRMGLAGGWGTDTQYF. The CDR3 DNA sequence: TGTGCCAGCGGACGGATGGGACTAGCGGGAGGGTGGGGCACAGATACGCAGTATTTT.

This clone was seen many times. The chain employs TRBV10-3 and TRBJ2-7, with TRBD2 matching 10 bases. This CDR3 is 17 amino acids long. The germline CDR1 and CDR2 sequences are ENHRY and SYGVKD. V trimming: 11 bases; J trimming: 1 base; junction bases outside the gene matches: 17. In DNA form, the CDR3 reads TGTGCCGCGCGTCCACGAGCGGGAGGGCTTACTTCCTACGAGCAGTACTTC. Translated: CAARPRAGGLTSYEQYF.

The chain is built from TRBV5-1 and TRBJ2-2; TRBD1 might be the D (5 bases). The CDR3 consists of 14 residues. V gave up 2 bases and J gave up 7 bases, with 12 bases separating them. Looked up from germline, CDR1 is SGHRS and CDR2 is YFSETQ. CDR3 residues: CASSFPRENGELFF. CDR3 bases: TGCGCCAGCAGCTTTCCCAGGGAAAACGGGGAGCTGTTTTTT.

The chain has TRBV18 and TRBJ1-1; no clear D. Per germline, CDR1 KGHSH and CDR2 LQKENI. Trimming took off 6 bases at V and 6 bases at J, with 20 bases between the two ends. This CDR3 is built from 15 residues. CDR3: CASSPGSDSRAEAFF. The CDR3 DNA reads TGTGCCAGCTCCCCCGGAAGCGACTCGAGGGCTGAAGCTTTCTTT.

The chain has TRBV14 and TRBJ2-3, with a possible D match to TRBD2 (6 bases). Trimming shortened V by 3 bases and J by 0 bases, and 13 bases separated the two germline ends. The length of the CDR3 is 16 residues. Per the germline V gene, CDR1 is SGHDN and CDR2 is FVKESK. CDR3 DNA sequence: TGTGCCAGCAGCCATCGGGGGTTCCTTAGCACAGATACGCAGTATTTT. Translating it yields CASSHRGFLSTDTQYF.

The J gene is TRBJ1-5, the V gene TRBV28; 7 positions match TRBD1. The V segment lost 5 bases and the J segment 3 bases; nucleotides outside the gene matches: 4. Germline-derived CDR1 and CDR2 are MDHEN and SYDVKM. The CDR3 has 14 amino acids. Written as DNA, the CDR3 is TGTGCCAGCAGTCCCGGGACAGCCAATCAGCCCCAGCATTTT. This gives the protein CASSPGTANQPQHF.

J is TRBJ2-1 and V is TRBV11-2, with 7 bases aligning to TRBD2. J gave up 1 base and V 6 bases, and 6 bases lay outside the gene matches. CDR1 is SGHAT and CDR2 is FQNNGV in the germline V gene. CDR3 size: 15 residues. CDR3 residues: CASSIAGFSYNEQFF. The CDR3, as DNA: TGTGCCAGCAGTATAGCGGGCTTTTCCTACAATGAGCAGTTCTTC.

This clone was seen only once. The V call is TRBV11-2, the J call TRBJ2-7; 8 nucleotides match TRBD2. The CDR3 has 16 residues. Trimming removed 4 bases from V and 5 bases from J; junction bases left unmatched: 13. Per the germline V gene, CDR1 is SGHAT and CDR2 is FQNNGV. CDR3 DNA: TGTGCCAGCAGCTCCCTCGGGTTAGCGGGGCTACACGAGCAGTACTTC. Its protein is CASSSLGLAGLHEQYF.

The chain is built from TRBV19 and TRBJ2-7, with 8 bases lining up with TRBD2. The CDR3 length is 16 residues. After removal of 7 bases from V and 2 bases from J, the junction contained 13 bases not matched to a gene. In germline, CDR1 is LNHDA, CDR2 SQIVND (reference sequence). The CDR3 spells CASTPKLTGGPYEQYF. CDR3 bases: TGTGCCAGTACCCCGAAGTTGACGGGAGGGCCCTACGAGCAGTACTTC.

This clone was counted once. The rearrangement joins TRBV28 to TRBJ1-1; tentatively, D is TRBD1 (5 bases). The germline V gene has CDR1 MDHEN and CDR2 SYDVKM. The CDR3 has 15 residues. V was pared by 5 bases and J by 4 bases, with 17 bases between. CDR3 DNA sequence: TGTGCCAGCAGTACCTCCTCGGGACGAGTCACTGAAGCTTTCTTT. Translated: CASSTSSGRVTEAFF. The full variable domain, rest sourced from reference TRBV28 and TRBJ1-1, is DVKVTQSSRYLVKRTGEKVFLECVQDMDHENMFWYRQDPGLGLRLIYFSYDVKMKEKGDIPEGYSVSREKKERFSLILESASTNQTSMYLCASSTSSGRVTEAFFGQGTRLTVV.

This clone was counted between two and nine times. The chain uses TRBV15 and TRBJ1-5; maybe TRBD1 (5 bases). Trimming pared 0 bases from V and 5 bases from J, leaving 11 bases between. The CDR3 spans 15 residues. Germline loops: CDR1 LNHNV, CDR2 YYDKDF (reference sequence). CDR3 protein: CATSRDPDSYQPQHF. The CDR3 DNA follows: TGTGCCACCAGCAGAGATCCCGACAGTTATCAGCCCCAGCATTTT.

This rearrangement joins TRBV5-4 to TRBJ2-7; D may match TRBD1 or TRBD2 (5 bases each). The CDR3 is 15 residues long. The germline CDR1 and CDR2 sequences are SGHNT and YYREEE (reference sequence). Trimming removed 1 base from V and 2 bases from J, with 13 bases in between. CDR3 region: CASSLPGTAPYEQYF. In nucleotides, the CDR3 is TGTGCCAGCAGCTTGCCAGGGACGGCGCCCTACGAGCAGTACTTC. The full variable domain, rest sourced from reference TRBV5-4 and TRBJ2-7, is ETGVTQSPTHLIKTRGQQVTLRCSSQSGHNTVSWYQQALGQGPQFIFQYYREEENGRGNFPPRFSGLQFPNYSSELNVNALELDDSALYLCASSLPGTAPYEQYFGPGTRLTVT.

CDR3 loop: CASSPDPVGNQPQHF. The CDR3, as DNA: TGTGCCAGCAGCCCGGACCCCGTAGGCAATCAGCCCCAGCATTTT. The chain recombines TRBV5-5 with TRBJ1-5; no definite D call. Germline CDR1 reads SGHKS; CDR2 reads YYEKEE (reference sequence). V lost 4 bases, J lost 2 bases, and 13 bases lay in between. The CDR3 loop spans 15 amino acids.

The chain has TRBV5-4 and TRBJ2-7; 7 positions match TRBD2. Trimming cost V 1 base and J 2 bases; bases outside gene matches: 6. The CDR3 is 15 amino acids. From germline, CDR1 is SGHNT and CDR2 YYREEE (reference sequence). The CDR3 DNA follows: TGTGCCAGCAGCTTGTGGTCGGGAGGAACCTACGAGCAGTACTTC. The encoded protein is CASSLWSGGTYEQYF.

The table lists this clone with a few counts. This chain joins TRBV29-1 and TRBJ2-7; unclear D gene. V was cut by 7 bases and J by 0 bases, with 16 bases left in between. The CDR3 is 14 amino acids. The germline V gene encodes CDR1 SQVTM and CDR2 ANQGSEA. The CDR3 reads CSAAIKSDSYEQYF. The CDR3 bases are TGCAGCGCCGCCATAAAGTCAGACTCCTACGAGCAGTACTTC.

A few counts support this clone. The chain carries TRBV5-4 and TRBJ1-2; no reliable D call. The germline gives CDR1 SGHNT, CDR2 YYREEE (reference sequence). The CDR3 is 13 amino acids. V lost 1 base to trimming and J lost 8 bases, with 12 bases between them. The CDR3 nucleotides are TGTGCCAGCAGCTTGTGGTCCGGGGAGGGCTACACCTTC. Its translation is CASSLWSGEGYTF.

This clone was observed at least ten times. The chain recombines TRBV21-1 with TRBJ2-7; TRBD1 is the table's D call and was not checked against the DNA. TRBV21-1 is designated a pseudogene. CDR3 length: 15 residues. In DNA, the CDR3 is TGTGCCAGCCCTAAAAGGAACAGGGCCGGGGACGAGCAGTACTTC. It is translated as CASPKRNRAGDEQYF.

V gene TRBV19 combines with J gene TRBJ2-3; 9 bases agree with TRBD2. There are 14 residues in the CDR3. Germline lookup yields CDR1 LNHDA and CDR2 SQIVND (reference sequence). The V and J ends lost 11 bases and 0 bases, in that order; junction bases with no gene match: 6. CDR3 in DNA: TGTGCCTCACGCGGGAGGGGAAGCACAGATACGCAGTATTTT. It translates to CASRGRGSTDTQYF.